This T cell receptor beta chain emerged from a study of glioma-infiltrating T cells. Notes on the study in general: Above-expected tissue-blood divergence occurred in all gliomas, most in low-grade ones. Only very few CDR3 sequences appeared in both tissue and blood.

In germline, CDR1 is LNHNV, CDR2 YYDKDF (reference sequence). The CDR3 runs to 12 residues. With respect to this clonotype: Antigen: not known. At one of its ends the junction is not consistent with the germline gene, which may arise from a read error.

TCR alpha and beta CDR3 regions were amplified from RNA using iRepertoire nested multiplex PCR. For one-step reverse transcription and amplification, roughly 100-400 ng of tissue mRNA or PBMC total RNA was used. From the multiplex PCR reads, TCRdb called clonotypes with MiXCR, one entry per CDR3 protein. There are tens of thousands of distinct CDR3 sequences in the sample; about 37% occur only once, and more than 30% lies in the top ten. This chain uses TRBV15 with TRBJ2-1, with no clear D. This receptor was obtained from a human donor with low-grade glioma or glioblastoma, undergoing nonglioma brain surgery, or in good health (not recorded which). The source material was glioma tissue, nonneoplastic brain tissue, or PBMCs (not recorded which). The CDR3 nucleotides read TGTGCCGCCAGCTCCTCCCTGGCAGAGCAGTTCTTC. This gives the protein CAASSSLAEQFF.